This T cell receptor beta chain was retrieved from a study of cytomegalovirus exposure and HLA in healthy donors listed by TCRdb under 2017. In the study overall: An earlier analysis of roughly 570 of the donors reported 250 to 350 Gb of sequence data and around 110 million unique TCR beta sequences obtained from about 180 million T cells. Rather than drawing on any new phenotypic data, the later analysis identified candidate immune exposures from TCR beta sequences and the way those sequences occurred across donors. In a later genetic analysis, genome-wide SNP genotypes for about three fifths of the roughly 670 donors were used, and that subset was treated as a discovery cohort. A separate validation cohort of 100 to 150 different subjects was used in addition to the roughly 620-subject first cohort. The genetic ancestry cluster associated with self-reported Caucasian donors included approximately 85% of the approximately 410 genotyped donors. All discovery cohort repertoires had been generated using a single sequencing platform. To decide whether each TCR beta V gene segment behaved as functional or pseudogenic, an earlier analysis of approximately 620 of the donors relied on high-throughput TCR beta sequencing. Donor age, sex, ethnicity and CMV serostatus were compiled together with the repertoire data. An early release covering roughly 640 HLA-typed donors comprised roughly 300 gigabases of sequencing data and 85 million or so unique TCR sequences. Among over 350 genotyped donors of the cohort, an average of 235,054 unique TCR beta nucleotide sequences were sequenced per donor, roughly 18% of them non-productive. The study aimed to test whether signatures of past pathogen exposure could be identified by cataloging public T cell receptors. The number of donors typed differed by locus, with 629-630 for A, B, C, DRB1 and DQB1, 522 for DQA1, approximately 580 for DPA1, and around 450 for DPB1. To predict cytomegalovirus infection status, the study combined high-throughput TCR immunosequencing, statistical association of individual TCRs with disease status, and machine learning. Class I and class II HLA loci were covered by the typing at four-digit resolution. The T cell repertoires of 550 to 850 subjects were profiled by immunosequencing and related to cytomegalovirus serostatus. Five DR-DQ haplotypes were treated as single units for association and clustering because of strong linkage in the cohort. To study patterns of TCR occurrence, a later analysis re-analyzed previously published TCR beta repertoires from 700 or so donors and added high-resolution HLA genotyping.

About this clone itself: The antigen this receptor binds is unknown. Nothing much larger sits one base from this clone, and base qualities are not available.

Library preparation employed the immunoSEQ multiplex PCR assay. For the multiplex PCR, a mixture combining 60 forward primers for TCR Vbeta segments and 13 reverse primers for TCR Jbeta segments was used. The CDR3 region of rearranged TCR beta genes was amplified from genomic DNA by a multiplex PCR assay. On the Illumina HiSeq System, the amplified TCR beta libraries were sequenced as 87-base-pair reads. From the authors' description of their analysis: A later analysis counted about 80 million unique TCR beta chains across the 550 to 700 repertoires, and around 9.9 million of these chains were shared by at least two donors. A nearest-neighbor algorithm error-corrected the raw reads and collapsed the reads into unique sequences, merging closely related sequences to remove PCR and sequencing errors. To assign V, D and J gene segments, CDR3 sequences were aligned to IMGT reference sequences. For a sequence to be retained, a match of at least six nucleotides to both a V gene segment and a J gene segment was required. A rearrangement was called productive if the CDR3 had no stop codons and remained in frame with V and J, and every other rearrangement was called non-productive. Following IMGT convention, CDR3 was defined as the stretch from the second conserved V-encoded cysteine up to the conserved J-encoded phenylalanine. In an earlier analysis of approximately 500 of the donors, sequences lacking an unambiguous match to a single V gene segment were excluded. An earlier analysis of fewer than 750 of the donors classified V segments as functional when productive rearrangements were above 56.7% and as segregating when the standard deviation between donors was above 5%. A statistical classification framework was developed to diagnose cytomegalovirus status using the catalog of TCR beta chain sequences. In a later analysis, V and J genes were assigned by comparing TCR nucleotide sequences against IMGT/GENE-DB human TR gene sequences. A later analysis assigned CDR3 sequences and most-parsimonious VDJ recombination scenarios with the TCRdist pipeline. In a later analysis, each TCR beta chain was defined by its CDR3 amino acid sequence together with its V-gene family, and reads without a unique V-gene family were excluded. In a later analysis, nearly 600 highly shared, low-generation-probability nucleotide sequences were removed to address suspected cross-contamination and a sequencing artifact. For each public chain, a later analysis derived a clonal expansion index from normalized ranks of inferred template counts within each repertoire. In a later analysis, generation probabilities were computed with a VDJ recombination model fitted to out-of-frame rearrangements, and the resulting probabilities were checked against IGoR. Hypergeometric tests were used in a later analysis to score TCR-TCR, TCR-HLA and TCR-CMV co-occurrence, with a repertoire-size bias correction applied to the TCR pairs. A later analysis estimated false discovery rates by permuting HLA or CMV assignments 20 times. In a later analysis, co-occurring TCRs were grouped with DBSCAN, and TCRdist sequence similarity was added when clustering was performed within HLA-allele-positive subsets. Repertoires with fewer than 30,000 or more than 120,000 public chains were left out of co-occurrence clustering, as were five repertoires with anomalous nucleotide sharing. TCRdb limited this immuneACCESS table to in-frame rearrangements with V and J called. A share of clones is missing; checked studies link under half to unresolved V genes, and the rest is unexplained. D and trimming come from the DNA, and the V and J calls and clone size come from that table. The sample yields roughly 100,000 clones; roughly 82% were counted once. Clones ranked in the top ten supply 1.5% to 2% of the sample.

The cohort consisted of 666 healthy bone marrow donors. Cohort members were all nominally healthy when sampled, although unrecorded immune exposures were likely present. The donor tested CMV seronegative and was one of the 352 seronegative cohort members. A peripheral blood sample was provided by each donor, and peripheral blood mononuclear cells were used for TCR beta sequencing. The Qiagen DNeasy Blood Extraction Kit was used to extract genomic DNA from the blood cell samples. CDR1 and CDR2, per the germline V gene, are MNHEY and SVGAGI. The CDR3 contains 16 residues, cysteine and phenylalanine counted. CDR3 DNA only is kept here, 48 bases in frame from base 1. V is trimmed back by 4 bases and J by 2 bases, and the junction contains 4 bases that no gene match accounts for. The paper's findings and limits, for the study overall: Some IMGT-functional V segments, including TRBV6-2 and TRBV6-3, could not be told apart with the 87-base-pair reads, so those segments were excluded. Linkage disequilibrium might explain the correlated functional status among segregating V segments, but an unknown experimental factor could not be excluded. A group of highly shared sequence variants was considered likely to be a technical artifact of the sequencing pipeline. In a later analysis, HLA-associated TCR beta chains showed more clonal expansion and lower generation probabilities than non-associated chains that were equally common. When HLA alleles, especially DR and DQ, strongly co-occurred, attributing TCR associations to individual alleles was difficult. The authors suggested that the approach could potentially be generalized to other disease states and immunological phenotypes. Presence/absence analyses assumed roughly uniform sequencing depth across donors, an assumption that may not hold. In an earlier analysis of roughly 500 of the donors, most TCR beta V segments appeared in productive rearrangements about 87% or about 30% of the time, broadly matching IMGT annotations. The earlier analysis of nearly 600 of the donors excluded about 16 rarely observed V segments, including chromosome 9 orphons, because counts were too low. A few of the identified cytomegalovirus-associated TCR beta chains were confirmed in vitro to be specific for cytomegalovirus antigens. In a later analysis, TCR association rates were found to vary across HLA loci, with the most associated TCRs seen for DRB1 alleles and the fewest for HLA-C alleles. A later analysis associated 15,000 or so TCR beta sequences with specific HLA alleles at a false discovery rate of 0.05. A later genetic analysis reported fewer N-insertions in productive TCRs among donors in an Asian-associated ancestry cluster than the roughly 640-donor mean. The cohort was sequenced for TCR beta chains only, and without alpha or paired-chain data the features that could be detected were limited. Because some donors lacked HLA typing at each locus, the association tests relied only on the typed subset. A later analysis reported that several top co-occurrence clusters appeared linked to parvovirus B19, influenza, CMV and Epstein-Barr virus. The study listed approximately 160 TCR beta chains as associated with cytomegalovirus. Most TCR sequences were seen in very few donors, while some public TCRs were found in many individuals. Cytomegalovirus status was reported to be diagnosed by the classifier with high specificity and sensitivity in both the original and validation cohorts. A further reported finding was that TCR beta sequences accurately predicted the HLA-A and HLA-B alleles for most subjects in the first cohort. Immune exposure information for the cohort was limited to CMV serostatus. A later analysis found that most CMV-associated TCR beta chains appeared HLA-restricted, with HLA associations seemingly driven largely by CMV exposure. V-gene and J-gene trimming of TCR beta chains was associated with a missense DCLRE1C variant in a later genetic analysis, and the association was replicated in an independent cohort.

The sequence derives from a man in his fifties or sixties in good health and CMV-seronegative. Source material: PBMCs. Here the chain combines TRBV6-5 and TRBJ2-3; 12 central bases correspond to TRBD2. This receptor has the CDR3 CASSSGLAGLTDTQYF. The nucleotide sequence is TGTGCCAGCAGTTCAGGACTAGCGGGGCTCACAGATACGCAGTATTTT.